This TCR beta chain was found in a study of somatic mutations in cytotoxic T cells in rheumatoid arthritis. Study information: Flow cytometric sorting isolated some V beta antibody-stained T-cell populations at nearly 100% purity, and among them were V beta1+ cells that underwent TCRB sequencing.

Overall study results and limits: There was no significant difference in CD8+ T-cell clonality between rheumatoid arthritis patients and age-matched healthy controls.

About this clone: What it binds is unknown.

Original processing methods: Seldom did patient CD8+ clones exceeding 1% match published virus-specific TCRB sequences. The repertoire was sequenced with immunoSEQ multiplex PCR; TCRdb's copy has only in-frame clones and lacks some. D and trimming come from the DNA, and the V and J calls and clone size come from that table. The sample includes about 30,000 clones, 82% seen only once; the top ten take just under 8.5%. Sequenced: CD8+ T cells sorted from blood. The clonotype was recovered from an adult with rheumatoid arthritis.

CDR3 in amino acids: CASSPGTGGIEQYF. The CDR3 bases are TGCGCCAGCAGCCCGGGGACAGGAGGGATTGAGCAGTACTTC. V usage is TRBV4-1 and J usage is TRBJ2-7; 8 bases agree with TRBD1. In germline, CDR1 is MGHRA, CDR2 YSYEKL. V shed 4 bases, J shed 7 bases, and the junction held 9 bases outside the gene matches. This CDR3 has 14 amino acids.